This T cell receptor (beta chain) comes out of a study of T cell responses to AZD1222 COVID-19 vaccine. CDR1 and CDR2 from the germline V gene are MDHEN and SYDVKM. The CDR3 covers 14 residues. With 2 bases clipped from V and 5 bases from J, the junction kept 3 bases outside the gene matches. A word on this clone: Its target is unknown.

Study-wide findings and caveats: Spike-wide coverage was observed for vaccine-associated CD4 TCRs, with dominant responses at 160-218 and 743-854.

TCRdb's table, derived via immunoSEQ multiplex PCR, lists solely in-frame clones and lacks some. The table records around 130,000 clones, 93% of them present only once. This clonotype was sampled from an adult in good health. This specimen was peripheral blood, taken on day 0 of AZD1222 vaccination. The chain uses TRBV28 and TRBJ1-1; 9 bases map to TRBD1. The CDR3 here is CASSLRGTGTEAFF. CDR3 DNA sequence: TGTGCCAGCAGTTTACGAGGGACAGGGACTGAAGCTTTCTTT.